These 29 T cell receptor beta chains share one sample of origin, sequenced in a study of T cells in women clearing cervical HPV infection. Assay used: immunoSEQ multiplex PCR; TCRdb lists only in-frame clones, some missing. This sample contains more than 40,000 clones. The sample consisted of blood buffy coat. These receptors originate from a woman aged 18 to 75 with a cervical HPV16 infection that either progressed to CIN3+ or cleared (not recorded which).

As for this clone: The CDR3 goes on 3 residues after the read ends, and that part is filled in from the germline J gene. The J gene is TRBJ2-1, the V gene TRBV30; 13 bases match TRBD2. V gave up 2 bases and J gave up 0 bases; unmatched junction bases: 10. CDR3 length equals 19 residues. Germline CDR1 GTSNPN, CDR2 SVGIG (reference sequence). CDR3 protein: CAWSRGGTSGANSYNEQFF. CDR3 bases read: TGTGCCTGGAGTCGGGGGGGGACTAGCGGGGCCAACTCCTACAATGAG.

Turning to this clone: The CDR3 end falls 3 residues outside the read, so it is completed with the germline J gene. The chain couples TRBV2 to TRBJ1-1, with D hard to call. The CDR3 is made up of 11 amino acids. The V and J ends lost 7 bases and 1 base respectively, with 4 bases between them. The germline V gene encodes CDR1 SNHLY and CDR2 FYNNEI. CDR3 sequence reads: CASTGNTEAFF. The part of the CDR3 DNA that was read is TGTGCCAGCACCGGGAACACTGAA.

Points on this clone: The read terminates 3 residues ahead of where the CDR3 ends, so the germline J gene completes it. The chain recombines TRBV20-1 with TRBJ2-5; no firm D call. Germline V gene lookup returns CDR1 DFQATT and CDR2 SNEGSKA (reference sequence). Trimming left V 2 bases short and J 4 bases short, with 8 bases between. The CDR3 runs 12 residues. Here the CDR3 reads CSARISLETQYF. The covered CDR3 bases are TGCAGTGCTAGAATCTCCCTAGAGACC.

Concerning this clone: Read sequence stops 3 residues before the CDR3 end, and the germline J gene provides the missing end. V gene TRBV20-1 combines with J gene TRBJ1-2, with D hard to call. Trimming removed 1 base at V and 3 bases at J, with 9 bases between. The CDR3 spans 13 residues. CDR1 and CDR2 (germline): DFQATT, SNEGSKA (reference sequence). CDR3 in amino acids: CSARARMDYGYTF. The sequenced CDR3 bases are TGCAGTGCTAGAGCCAGGATGGACTATGGC.

The covered CDR3 bases are TGTGCCAGCAGTGGGGGACAGTTTCGCCAGCCC. Encoded protein: CASSGGQFRQP. The whole CDR3 protein is CASSGGQFRQPQHF. The chain joins TRBV6-1 to TRBJ1-5, with 7 bases that match TRBD1. Coverage ceases 3 residues before the CDR3 finishes, and the germline J gene fills in the end. Losses at the gene ends were 4 bases for V and 7 bases for J; bases not matched to a gene: 7. Germline CDR1 and CDR2: MNHNS and SASEGT. CDR3 length: 14 amino acids.

About this clone: The CDR3 extends 3 residues past the end of the read, so its final part is completed from the germline J gene. The gene calls are TRBV6-1 and TRBJ2-5; TRBD2 agrees at 12 bases. There are 17 residues in the CDR3. The V segment lost 2 bases and the J segment 4 bases; nucleotides outside the gene matches: 8. Germline values: CDR1 MNHNS, CDR2 SASEGT. This chain's CDR3 is CASSELRTSGISETQYF. CDR3 bases read: TGTGCCAGCAGTGAACTCAGGACTAGCGGGATCTCAGAGACC.

Of note for this clone: The read terminates 3 residues ahead of where the CDR3 ends, so the germline J gene completes it. The genes are TRBV20-1 and TRBJ2-5; 10 bases line up with TRBD2. V was pared by 5 bases and J by 4 bases, with 10 bases of the junction left unmatched. Germline CDR1 is DFQATT and CDR2 is SNEGSKA (reference sequence). The CDR3 totals 15 residues. The sequenced part of the CDR3 DNA is TGCAGTGCTGTGCCCAGCGGGAGGGCCGCAGAGACC. Protein product: CSAVPSGRAAET. The full-length CDR3 reads as CSAVPSGRAAETQYF.

Points on this clone: The read terminates 3 residues before the CDR3 end, so the remaining end is supplied by the germline J gene. The rearrangement joins TRBV28 to TRBJ1-2, with D possibly TRBD1 on 5 matching bases. The V gene's germline CDR1 is MDHEN and CDR2 SYDVKM. CDR3 length equals 12 residues. The V gene lost 10 bases and the J gene lost 6 bases, with 15 bases spanning the gap. CDR3 DNA (partial): TGTGCCACGTGGGGGGGGAGAGATGGC. Protein product: CATWGGRDG. The entire CDR3 is CATWGGRDGYTF.

As for this clone: Read sequence stops 3 residues before the CDR3 end, and the germline J gene provides the missing end. The gene calls are TRBV5-4 and TRBJ2-5, with 7 bases that match TRBD1. The CDR3 is made up of 14 amino acids. Germline V gives CDR1 SGHNT, CDR2 YYREEE (reference sequence). V shed 4 bases, J shed 4 bases, and the junction held 7 bases outside the gene matches. The sequenced part of the CDR3 DNA is TGTGCCAGCAGCGGAAGGACAGGTGGAGAGACC. It yields the protein CASSGRTGGET. The whole CDR3 region reads CASSGRTGGETQYF.

CDR3: CASLGGGDEQFF. The covered CDR3 bases are TGTGCCAGCCTCGGGGGGGGAGATGAG. The chain uses TRBV5-4 and TRBJ2-1, with TRBD2 identical over 8 bases. Read sequence stops 3 residues before the CDR3 end, and the germline J gene provides the missing end. From germline, CDR1 is SGHNT and CDR2 YYREEE (reference sequence). The V gene end was trimmed by 7 bases and the J gene end by 8 bases; junction bases not matched to a gene: 5. The CDR3 contains 12 residues.

Remarks on this clone: Coverage ceases 3 residues before the CDR3 finishes, and the germline J gene fills in the end. The rearrangement joins TRBV5-1 to TRBJ2-5; 7 positions agree with TRBD2. The trim removed 4 bases at V and 5 bases at J, leaving 8 bases unmatched. Germline CDR1 reads SGHRS; CDR2 reads YFSETQ. This CDR3 spans 14 amino acids. The sequenced CDR3 bases are TGCGCCAGCAGCCTACAGACAGCGGGGGAGACC. Encoded protein: CASSLQTAGET. The whole CDR3 reads CASSLQTAGETQYF.

Note on this clone: The read ends 3 residues shy of where the CDR3 ends; the end is completed using the germline J gene. J is TRBJ2-1 and V is TRBV29-1; D is undetermined. Germline V gives CDR1 SQVTM, CDR2 ANQGSEA. CDR3 size: 13 residues. V was clipped by 7 bases and J by 5 bases, with 15 bases between them. The CDR3 loop reads CSANKGTHNEQFF. The sequenced part of the CDR3 DNA is TGCAGCGCTAATAAGGGCACGCACAATGAG.

For this clone: The CDR3 end falls 3 residues outside the read, so it is completed with the germline J gene. The chain uses TRBV6-1 and TRBJ2-4; no definite D call. Trimming removed 2 bases at V and 0 bases at J, with 5 bases between. CDR1 is MNHNS and CDR2 is SASEGT in the germline V gene. This CDR3 spans 14 amino acids. The sequenced CDR3 bases are TGTGCCAGCAGTGAACCAGTAGCCAAAAACATT. This sequence encodes CASSEPVAKNI. The CDR3 as a whole reads CASSEPVAKNIQYF.

Points on this clone: Read data end 3 residues before the CDR3 end; the end is taken from the germline J gene. This sequence joins TRBV19 and TRBJ1-4; 12 bases align to TRBD1. With V trimmed by 6 bases and J by 7 bases, 12 bases remained unmatched. The germline V gene encodes CDR1 LNHDA and CDR2 SQIVND (reference sequence). The CDR3 runs 17 residues. The CDR3 region is CASRGPGQGARGEKLFF. CDR3 DNA, as far as it was read: TGTGCCAGTAGAGGCCCGGGACAGGGGGCGCGAGGTGAAAAA.

Turning to this clone: The missing CDR3 end, 3 residues past where the read stops, is filled in from the germline J gene. The chain combines TRBV28 with TRBJ2-5; 13 bases match TRBD2. V was pared by 2 bases and J by 4 bases, with 10 bases of the junction left unmatched. CDR1 is MDHEN, CDR2 SYDVKM, per germline. This CDR3 has 18 amino acids. Here the CDR3 reads CASSLRLAGGWFRETQYF. The covered CDR3 bases are TGTGCCAGCAGTTTAAGACTAGCGGGGGGATGGTTTAGAGAGACC.

Concerning this clone itself: The CDR3 end is not reached by the read, which stops 3 residues before it; the germline J gene fills it in. The V and J genes are TRBV7-3 and TRBJ2-7; tentative D call: TRBD1 (6 bases). Germline CDR1 is SGHTA and CDR2 is FQGTGA. Trimming cost V 4 bases and J 0 bases, with 16 bases left between them. The CDR3 has 16 amino acids. The part of the CDR3 DNA that was read is TGTGCCAGCAGCTCCTTGAACCAGGGGAGCTCCTACGAG. The encoded protein is CASSSLNQGSSYE. The full-length CDR3 reads as CASSSLNQGSSYEQYF.

Remarks on this clone: The read comes to an end 3 residues before the CDR3 does, leaving the germline J gene to fill in the end. The rearrangement uses TRBV7-2 and TRBJ2-4, with D unresolved. V was shortened by 4 bases and J by 4 bases, with 5 bases between the two germline ends. The CDR3 totals 12 residues. Per the germline V gene, CDR1 is SGHTA and CDR2 is FQGNSA. Here the CDR3 reads CASSSLKNIQYF. The CDR3 DNA, read in part, is TGTGCCAGCAGCTCTCTAAAAAACATT.

Of note for this clone: The CDR3 is cut off 3 residues early in the read; its end comes from the germline J gene. The J gene is TRBJ1-1, the V gene TRBV5-6; D perhaps matches TRBD1 (6 bases). The ends were cut back, 5 bases at V and 7 bases at J, with 15 bases in the middle. The CDR3 sequence is 13 residues long. The germline V gene encodes CDR1 SGHDT and CDR2 YYEEEE. The CDR3 DNA, read in part, is TGTGCCAGCAGTCTCAGAGGACAGCGTGAA. Its translation is CASSLRGQRE. The entire CDR3 sequence reads CASSLRGQREAFF.

As regards this clone: From the germline J gene comes the end of the CDR3, since the read stops 3 residues before it. V gene TRBV2 combines with J gene TRBJ2-1; 11 bases match TRBD2. This CDR3 has 15 residues. The germline V gene encodes CDR1 SNHLY and CDR2 FYNNEI. With V trimmed by 7 bases and J by 4 bases, 6 bases remained unmatched. CDR3 DNA (partial): TGTGCCAGCAAACCCGGGACTAGCGGTTACAATGAG. Its protein product is CASKPGTSGYNE. The CDR3 as a whole reads CASKPGTSGYNEQFF. Using reference TRBV2 and TRBJ2-1 for the parts outside the CDR3, the full variable domain is EPEVTQTPSHQVTQMGQEVILRCVPISNHLYFYWYRQILGQKVEFLVSFYNNEISEKSEIFDDQFSVERPDGSNFTLKIRSTKLEDSAMYFCASKPGTSGYNEQFFGPGTRLTVL.

About this clone itself: Coverage ceases 3 residues before the CDR3 finishes, and the germline J gene fills in the end. The chain employs TRBV20-1 and TRBJ1-1, with TRBD1 identical over 7 bases. Trimming took 0 bases from V and 6 from J; bases not matched to a gene: 7. Germline CDR1 DFQATT, CDR2 SNEGSKA (reference sequence). This CDR3 is built from 14 residues. The CDR3 reads CSAREDRLGAEAFF. CDR3 DNA (partial): TGCAGTGCTAGAGAGGACAGGCTAGGCGCTGAA.

As regards this clone: The CDR3 end is not reached by the read, which stops 3 residues before it; the germline J gene fills it in. This sequence joins TRBV29-1 and TRBJ2-3; D is unclear. The germline V and J ends were trimmed by 7 bases and 1 base, with 15 bases remaining between them. Germline loops: CDR1 SQVTM, CDR2 ANQGSEA. The CDR3 has 14 amino acids. The part of the CDR3 DNA that was read is TGCAGCGCAGATTACAAGTCCCGCACAGATACG. Translation gives CSADYKSRTDT. The complete CDR3 sequence is CSADYKSRTDTQYF.

With regard to this clone: The read is 3 residues too short to cover the CDR3 end, so that end is filled in from the germline J gene. The J gene is TRBJ2-1, the V gene TRBV20-1; 11 bases line up with TRBD2. Germline CDR1 and CDR2: DFQATT and SNEGSKA (reference sequence). The CDR3 runs 15 residues. The trim removed 5 bases at V and 7 bases at J, leaving 10 bases unmatched. CDR3 DNA, as far as it was read: TGCAGTGCTGCCATGGGGACTAGCGGTTTTAATGAG. Amino acid sequence: CSAAMGTSGFNE. The entire CDR3 reads CSAAMGTSGFNEQFF.

Turning to this clone: Read sequence stops 3 residues before the CDR3 end, and the germline J gene provides the missing end. V and J are TRBV10-1 and TRBJ2-7; D remains ambiguous. The CDR3 runs to 15 residues. Germline V CDR1 and CDR2: WNHNN, SYGVQD (reference sequence). V was shortened by 3 bases and J by 3 bases, with 15 bases between the two germline ends. The CDR3 reads CASSDGIEPFYEQYF. The sequenced part of the CDR3 DNA is TGCGCCAGCAGTGATGGTATAGAACCGTTCTACGAG.

Remarks on this clone: The CDR3 end falls 3 residues outside the read, so it is completed with the germline J gene. V gene TRBV20-1 combines with J gene TRBJ2-1; TRBD2 matches at 13 bases. The CDR3 spans 16 residues. CDR1 and CDR2 (germline): DFQATT, SNEGSKA (reference sequence). J gave up 0 bases and V 1 base, and 0 bases lay outside the gene matches. CDR3 DNA, as far as it was read: TGCAGTGCTAGAGGGACTAGCGGGAGCTCCTACAATGAG. As protein: CSARGTSGSSYNE. The full CDR3 protein reads CSARGTSGSSYNEQFF.

In regard to this clone: The read finishes 3 residues shy of the CDR3 end, and the germline J gene is used to complete it. The chain has TRBV20-1 and TRBJ1-1; 9 bases fit TRBD1. With 6 bases clipped from V and 1 base from J, the junction kept 3 bases outside the gene matches. Germline V gene sequence: CDR1 DFQATT, CDR2 SNEGSKA (reference sequence). CDR3 length equals 13 residues. The CDR3 loop reads CSATGGANTEAFF. The DNA read from the CDR3 is TGCAGTGCCACAGGGGGCGCGAACACTGAA.

As for this clone: The read terminates 3 residues before the CDR3 end, so the remaining end is supplied by the germline J gene. This chain links TRBV7-2 with TRBJ2-7; TRBD1 aligns across 10 bases. There are 14 residues in the CDR3. V was clipped by 5 bases and J by 3 bases; unmatched bases: 4. The germline V gene encodes CDR1 SGHTA and CDR2 FQGNSA. The DNA read from the CDR3 is TGTGCCAGCAGCACCGGGACAGGGGTCTACGAG. Amino acids: CASSTGTGVYE. The entire CDR3 reads CASSTGTGVYEQYF.

In regard to this clone: The read ends 3 residues early relative to the CDR3; the germline J gene fills the gap. V and J are TRBV4-1 and TRBJ1-1, with 8 bases aligning to TRBD1. With 4 bases clipped from V and 1 base from J, the junction kept 2 bases outside the gene matches. The CDR3 length is 14 residues. Germline CDR1 MGHRA, CDR2 YSYEKL. CDR3 in amino acids: CASSLGQENTEAFF. The covered CDR3 bases are TGCGCCAGCAGCCTGGGACAGGAGAACACTGAA.

Regarding this clone: The read terminates 3 residues ahead of where the CDR3 ends, so the germline J gene completes it. The chain joins TRBV7-2 to TRBJ1-5; weak D call: TRBD1 (6 bases). Germline V gives CDR1 SGHTA, CDR2 FQGNSA. There are 14 residues in the CDR3. Deletions cut 5 bases from V and 2 bases from J, with 10 bases between. The sequenced part of the CDR3 DNA is TGTGCCAGCAGCCGGAACAGGGGCAATCAGCCC. Amino acids: CASSRNRGNQP. Given in full, the CDR3 is CASSRNRGNQPQHF.

To note about this clone: The read comes to an end 3 residues before the CDR3 does, leaving the germline J gene to fill in the end. V and J are TRBV5-1 and TRBJ2-7, with 7 bases matching TRBD2. This CDR3 comprises 14 residues. Trimming removed 3 bases from V and 3 bases from J; junction bases left unmatched: 6. Looked up from germline, CDR1 is SGHRS and CDR2 is YFSETQ. The CDR3 here is CASSYGLEIYEQYF. Partial CDR3 DNA: TGCGCCAGCAGCTACGGACTAGAGATCTACGAG.